The following is a T cell receptor beta chain sequence with its context. The CDR3 has 16 residues. The junction had 17 bases not matched to a gene; V was cut back by 4 bases and J by 7 bases. CDR1 and CDR2 from the germline V gene are DFQATT and SNEGSKA (reference sequence). RNA was extracted with the RNeasy kit, and a quantity of 0.5 to 1 ug was reverse transcribed using random hexamers. Amplification of TCR beta CDR3 used immunoSEQ multiplex PCR across 54 Vbeta and 13 Jbeta. TCRdb passed the immunoSEQ multiplex PCR reads through MiXCR, listing each CDR3 protein once. The sample records 150,000 to 200,000 distinct CDR3 sequences, approximately 93% being singletons. These data are taken from a study of CD8 T cells in Susac syndrome. Through negative isolation, CD4+ and CD8+ T cells were obtained, while TEMRA cells were enriched using FACS.

Material for sequencing was CD4+ T cells from PBMCs. The chain combines TRBV20-1 with TRBJ2-3; 7 positions agree with TRBD1. The TCR comes from a human donor with multiple sclerosis. The CDR3: CSAIPRTGLGTHTQYF. The CDR3 DNA follows: TGCAGTGCTATTCCCCGGACAGGTTTGGGCACGCATACGCAGTATTTT.